The clone carrying this T cell receptor beta chain was counted between two and nine times. Researchers prepared the TCRbeta library using unique molecular identifiers, the study reports. TCRdb redid the calling of the PCR reads with MiXCR, one entry per CDR3 protein. The sample contains 780,000 or so distinct CDR3 sequences, less than 20% of which appear only once. The data originate from a study of T-cell reconstitution after alpha-beta-depleted transplantation in children. The CDR3 runs 18 residues. The germline V and J ends were trimmed by 2 bases and 2 bases, with 16 bases remaining between them. Germline loops: CDR1 MGHRA, CDR2 YSYEKL.

The sequencing used PBMCs, mostly from graft donor cells, collected 360 days after TCRalphabeta/CD19-depleted stem cell transplant. The chain joins TRBV4-1 to TRBJ2-6; a weak D match, TRBD1 (5 bases). This sequence originates from a male patient between 10 and 17 years old who had a stem cell transplant for acute lymphoblastic leukemia, so the T cells may come from the graft donor. CDR3 protein: CASSQLAGLITGANVLTF. CDR3 bases: TGCGCCAGCAGCCAATTGGCAGGGTTGATTACTGGGGCCAACGTCCTGACTTTC.